This is a list of T cell receptor beta chains from one sample in a study of blood T cell repertoires in COVID-19. Repertoires were generated with immunoSEQ multiplex PCR, while TCRdb's copy carries only in-frame clones and drops some. The table has about 140,000 clones, roughly four fifths seen once. Sequencing used peripheral blood. The origin of the receptors is a woman older than 75 with active or convalescent COVID-19. Each CDR3 is given with its conserved first and last residue. D genes are given only for firm matches. The size field is filled for only some rows; it gives once, few, many or a size class.

DNA: TGTGCCAGCAGTCGAGGGCTACAGCAGTACTTC; CDR3: CASSRGLQQYF; D: .; size: .; V: TRBV12-3/TRBV12-4; J: TRBJ2-7
DNA: TGTGCCAGCAGTGGGACACATAACTATGGCTACACCTTC; CDR3: CASSGTHNYGYTF; D: .; size: .; V: TRBV27; J: TRBJ1-2
DNA: TGTGCCAGCAGCTTAAGAGCAGAGACCCAGTACTTC; CDR3: CASSLRAETQYF; D: .; size: .; V: TRBV7-9; J: TRBJ2-5
DNA: TGTGCCTGGAGTAAACTAGCCAAAAACATTCAGTACTTC; CDR3: CAWSKLAKNIQYF; D: .; size: .; V: TRBV30; J: TRBJ2-4
DNA: TGTGCCAGCAGCTTGGGGACAGTAACTAATGAAAAACTGTTTTTT; CDR3: CASSLGTVTNEKLFF; D: .; size: .; V: TRBV5-5; J: TRBJ1-4
DNA: TGCGCCAGCAGTTCGGGACTAGCGGGGGGTACGACGCAGTATTTT; CDR3: CASSSGLAGGTTQYF; D: TRBD2; size: .; V: TRBV5-1; J: TRBJ2-3
DNA: TGCAGTGCTAGTCGCGGGACAGGGTCCTACGAGCAGTACTTC; CDR3: CSASRGTGSYEQYF; D: TRBD1; size: .; V: TRBV20-1; J: TRBJ2-7
DNA: TGTGCCAGCAGCCCGACCCCAGGTACTGAAGCTTTCTTT; CDR3: CASSPTPGTEAFF; D: .; size: .; V: TRBV7-8; J: TRBJ1-1
DNA: TGTGCCAGTAGTCCCGGGACAGGGCATTATAGCAATCAGCCCCAGCATTTT; CDR3: CASSPGTGHYSNQPQHF; D: TRBD1; size: once; V: TRBV19; J: TRBJ1-5
DNA: TGTGCCAGTAGTATCAGTGAAAAACTGTTTTTT; CDR3: CASSISEKLFF; D: .; size: .; V: TRBV19; J: TRBJ1-4
DNA: TGTGCCAGCAGTCAGGGGACAGTGAAAGAGACCCAGTACTTC; CDR3: CASSQGTVKETQYF; D: TRBD1; size: .; V: TRBV28; J: TRBJ2-5
DNA: TGTGCCAGCAGCGCGAGACTAGCGGGGTCGGTTGAGCAGTTCTTC; CDR3: CASSARLAGSVEQFF; D: TRBD2; size: .; V: TRBV9; J: TRBJ2-1
DNA: TGCGCCAGCAGCCAGGGTTTTACCACCTACGAGCAGTACTTC; CDR3: CASSQGFTTYEQYF; D: .; size: .; V: TRBV5-1; J: TRBJ2-7
DNA: TGTGCCAGCAGTCGGACTAGCGGGCGGGCGGAGACCCAGTACTTC; CDR3: CASSRTSGRAETQYF; D: TRBD2; size: few; V: TRBV2; J: TRBJ2-5
DNA: TGTGCCATCAGTGATATAGGGACTAGCACAGATACGCAGTATTTT; CDR3: CAISDIGTSTDTQYF; D: .; size: .; V: TRBV10-3; J: TRBJ2-3
DNA: TGTGCCAGCAGCCAAGCCGCGGGAAACACCATATATTTT; CDR3: CASSQAAGNTIYF; D: .; size: .; V: TRBV3-1/TRBV3-2; J: TRBJ1-3
DNA: TGTGCCAGCAGTTTAGTTCGTGACACTGAAGCTTTCTTT; CDR3: CASSLVRDTEAFF; D: .; size: .; V: TRBV12-3/TRBV12-4; J: TRBJ1-1
DNA: TGTGCCAGTAGTATTTCGGTACAGGGGGCATCAGGTGAGCAGTTCTTC; CDR3: CASSISVQGASGEQFF; D: TRBD1; size: .; V: TRBV19; J: TRBJ2-1
DNA: TGTGCCAGCAGTGGTCCGCGGACAGAGAACACTGAAGCTTTCTTT; CDR3: CASSGPRTENTEAFF; D: .; size: .; V: TRBV2; J: TRBJ1-1
DNA: TGTGCCAGCAGCTTCGGCCAGGGTGATGAAAAACTGTTTTTT; CDR3: CASSFGQGDEKLFF; D: .; size: .; V: TRBV7-9; J: TRBJ1-4
DNA: TGTGCCAGCAGCCCAAGGACAAACAACTACACCTTC; CDR3: CASSPRTNNYTF; D: .; size: few; V: TRBV7-8; J: TRBJ1-2
DNA: TGTGCCAGCAGTTTTATTTCGTACAGCTCTCTCTCTGGAAACACCATATATTTT; CDR3: CASSFISYSSLSGNTIYF; D: .; size: .; V: TRBV28; J: TRBJ1-3
DNA: TGTGCCAGCAGTGAAGACGGCAGGGGAGTTGAAAAACTGTTTTTT; CDR3: CASSEDGRGVEKLFF; D: .; size: .; V: TRBV2; J: TRBJ1-4
DNA: TGTGCCAGCAGCCGGGACTTGGGATATGAGACCCAGTACTTC; CDR3: CASSRDLGYETQYF; D: .; size: few; V: TRBV14; J: TRBJ2-5
DNA: TGTGCCAGCAGCCAAGTTTTGTCCGCGCCCCTCCACTTT; CDR3: CASSQVLSAPLHF; D: .; size: .; V: TRBV14; J: TRBJ1-6
DNA: TGTGCCAGCAGCGACTCCGGGACAGCCACAGATACGCAGTATTTT; CDR3: CASSDSGTATDTQYF; D: TRBD1; size: .; V: TRBV7-2; J: TRBJ2-3
DNA: TGTGCCAGCAGCAAGGGCTGGGGACAGGCACCCCTCCACTTT; CDR3: CASSKGWGQAPLHF; D: .; size: few; V: TRBV21-1; J: TRBJ1-6
DNA: TGTGCCAGCAGCTTAGGTACAGGGGATGGCTACACCTTC; CDR3: CASSLGTGDGYTF; D: TRBD1; size: .; V: TRBV7-8; J: TRBJ1-2
DNA: TGTGCCTTACAAAGCTCCTACGAGCAGTACTTC; CDR3: CALQSSYEQYF; D: .; size: .; V: TRBV30; J: TRBJ2-7
DNA: TGTGCCAGCAGCTCCGACAGGGGTGAAGCTTTCTTT; CDR3: CASSSDRGEAFF; D: TRBD1; size: .; V: TRBV11-3; J: TRBJ1-1
DNA: TGTGCCAGTAATTCCCAACGAGAGTCGATAAACTATGGCTACACCTTC; CDR3: CASNSQRESINYGYTF; D: .; size: .; V: TRBV19; J: TRBJ1-2
DNA: TGCGCCAGCAGCTCCATAAGTGGCCTCTCCTACAATGAGCAGTTCTTC; CDR3: CASSSISGLSYNEQFF; D: .; size: .; V: TRBV5-1; J: TRBJ2-1
DNA: TGTGCCAGCTCCTGGGCTAGCGGGGGTGTTGATACGCAGTATTTT; CDR3: CASSWASGGVDTQYF; D: TRBD2; size: .; V: TRBV11-2; J: TRBJ2-3
DNA: TGTGCCAGCAGCTTTTCGGGAGGGAGCAATCAGCCCCAGCATTTT; CDR3: CASSFSGGSNQPQHF; D: .; size: .; V: TRBV5-4; J: TRBJ1-5
DNA: TGCGCCAGCAGCTTGGTAACAGGAAACTCTGGAAACACCATATATTTT; CDR3: CASSLVTGNSGNTIYF; D: .; size: few; V: TRBV5-1; J: TRBJ1-3
DNA: TGTGCCAGCAGCCTCTCGGGACTTCTGGGGCATGGCTACACCTTC; CDR3: CASSLSGLLGHGYTF; D: .; size: .; V: TRBV16; J: TRBJ1-2
DNA: TGTGCCAGCAGCCAGGCGGGGGGTAGAAGGAACACTGAAGCTTTCTTT; CDR3: CASSQAGGRRNTEAFF; D: .; size: .; V: TRBV7-2; J: TRBJ1-1
DNA: TGTGCCAGCTGCTCTACACCCTCGGACAGGGAGGATGGAAATGAGCAGTTCTTC; CDR3: CASCSTPSDREDGNEQFF; D: TRBD1; size: .; V: TRBV7-4; J: TRBJ2-1
DNA: TGTGCCAGTAGTACAACAGGGGGGCGAGAGACCCAGTACTTC; CDR3: CASSTTGGRETQYF; D: TRBD1; size: .; V: TRBV19; J: TRBJ2-5
DNA: TGCGCCAGCAGATCGGACAGGGCAGCCGCTACGAACACTGAAGCTTTCTTT; CDR3: CASRSDRAAATNTEAFF; D: TRBD1; size: .; V: TRBV10-1; J: TRBJ1-1
DNA: TGTGCCAGCAGGTCCGTAGGGGGACCTGGAAACACCATATATTTT; CDR3: CASRSVGGPGNTIYF; D: .; size: .; V: TRBV2; J: TRBJ1-3
DNA: TGTGCCAGTCTGAGACAGGGAATCTACTATGGCTACACCTTC; CDR3: CASLRQGIYYGYTF; D: TRBD1; size: few; V: TRBV19; J: TRBJ1-2
DNA: TGTGCCAGCAGCGCCCTTCCACTGAACACCGGGGAGCTGTTTTTT; CDR3: CASSALPLNTGELFF; D: .; size: few; V: TRBV9; J: TRBJ2-2
DNA: TGTGCCATCAGTACAGGGTCTGCTGGAAACACCATATATTTT; CDR3: CAISTGSAGNTIYF; D: .; size: .; V: TRBV10-3; J: TRBJ1-3
DNA: TGTGCAAGTCGCTTAGACGGCCAACCTCAAGGGACTAGCGGGGGCTTACACTCCTACGAGCAGTACTTC; CDR3: CASRLDGQPQGTSGGLHSYEQYF; D: .; size: .; V: TRBV12-2; J: TRBJ2-7
DNA: TGTGCCAGCAGGCTTGGAACCCGGGGGGTTTTTGCAGATACGCAGTATTTT; CDR3: CASRLGTRGVFADTQYF; D: TRBD2; size: .; V: TRBV28; J: TRBJ2-3
DNA: TGTGCCAGCAGTTATCGCGGGGACTCCTACGAGCAGTACTTC; CDR3: CASSYRGDSYEQYF; D: .; size: .; V: TRBV6-6; J: TRBJ2-7
DNA: TGTGCCAGCAGTGAACCGGCCAGGGGCCTTTTCAATCAGCCCCAGCATTTT; CDR3: CASSEPARGLFNQPQHF; D: .; size: few; V: TRBV6-1; J: TRBJ1-5
DNA: TGTGCCAGCATTAAGGACACAGGGGTTGGAAAACTGTTTTTT; CDR3: CASIKDTGVGKLFF; D: TRBD1; size: few; V: TRBV6-6; J: TRBJ1-4
DNA: TGTGCCAGCAGTTTATCGGGGGCCTATGGCTACACCTTC; CDR3: CASSLSGAYGYTF; D: .; size: .; V: TRBV27; J: TRBJ1-2
DNA: TGTGCCAGTAGTACCGTATCAGGTTTGGTGGATACGCAGTATTTT; CDR3: CASSTVSGLVDTQYF; D: .; size: .; V: TRBV19; J: TRBJ2-3
DNA: TGTGCCAGCAGCTTAGCCCGCGAGTCCTACTATGGCTACACCTTC; CDR3: CASSLARESYYGYTF; D: .; size: few; V: TRBV7-2; J: TRBJ1-2
DNA: TGTGCCAGCAGCATCCAGGGAGGAAGCTTGTACAATGAGCAGTTCTTC; CDR3: CASSIQGGSLYNEQFF; D: .; size: .; V: TRBV4-2; J: TRBJ2-1
DNA: TGTGCCAGCAGCTCCCGCGCGGGGAGCAATCAGCCCCAGCATTTT; CDR3: CASSSRAGSNQPQHF; D: .; size: few; V: TRBV7-8; J: TRBJ1-5
DNA: TGTGCCAGCAGTTCCCGGACAGCCACTGAAGCTTTCTTT; CDR3: CASSSRTATEAFF; D: .; size: .; V: TRBV6-6; J: TRBJ1-1
DNA: TGTGCCAGCAGCTTTCAGGGTTCTGGTGGCTACACCTTC; CDR3: CASSFQGSGGYTF; D: .; size: once; V: TRBV5-6; J: TRBJ1-2
DNA: TGTGCCAGCAGCCAAGATCTCGGGTCCTTCGGCTATGGCTACACCTTC; CDR3: CASSQDLGSFGYGYTF; D: .; size: .; V: TRBV4-2; J: TRBJ1-2
DNA: TGTGCCAGCAGCGGAGATCCGGGACAGGGGCGGACTGAAGCTTTCTTT; CDR3: CASSGDPGQGRTEAFF; D: TRBD1; size: .; V: TRBV7-9; J: TRBJ1-1
DNA: TGTGCCAGCTCAACCTTCGGGACAAATAGCAATCAGCCCCAGCATTTT; CDR3: CASSTFGTNSNQPQHF; D: .; size: .; V: TRBV18; J: TRBJ1-5